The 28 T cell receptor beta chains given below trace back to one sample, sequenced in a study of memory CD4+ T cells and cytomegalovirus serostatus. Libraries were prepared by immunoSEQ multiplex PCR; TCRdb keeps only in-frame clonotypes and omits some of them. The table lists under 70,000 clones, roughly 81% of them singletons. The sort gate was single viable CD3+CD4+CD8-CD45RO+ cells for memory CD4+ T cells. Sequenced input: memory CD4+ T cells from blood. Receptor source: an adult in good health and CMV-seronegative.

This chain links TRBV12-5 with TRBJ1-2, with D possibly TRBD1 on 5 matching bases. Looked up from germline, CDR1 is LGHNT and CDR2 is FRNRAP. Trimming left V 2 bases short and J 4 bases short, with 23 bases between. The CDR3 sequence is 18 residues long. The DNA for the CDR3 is TGTGCTAGTGGTTTGTATACGAGTGGGGCAGGGAGACGCTATGGCTACACCTTC. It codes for CASGLYTSGAGRRYGYTF.

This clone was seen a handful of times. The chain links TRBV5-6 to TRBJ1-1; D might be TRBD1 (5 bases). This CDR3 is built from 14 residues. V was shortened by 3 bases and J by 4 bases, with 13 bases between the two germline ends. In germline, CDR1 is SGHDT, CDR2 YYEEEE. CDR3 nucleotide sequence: TGTGCCAGCAGCTCTATAGGGGCAGTCACTGAAGCTTTCTTT. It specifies CASSSIGAVTEAFF.

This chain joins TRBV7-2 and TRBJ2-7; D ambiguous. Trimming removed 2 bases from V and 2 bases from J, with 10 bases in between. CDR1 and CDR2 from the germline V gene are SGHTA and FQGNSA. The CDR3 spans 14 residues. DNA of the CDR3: TGTGCCAGCAGCTTAAGCAGGCGAACCTACGAGCAGTACTTC. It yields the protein CASSLSRRTYEQYF.

CDR3 sequence (DNA): TGTGCCAGCAGCTCGCGAATTCAAGCGGGCCAGCCCCAGCATTTT. The encoded protein is CASSSRIQAGQPQHF. The chain uses TRBV5-6 and TRBJ1-5; D is undetermined. The CDR3 sequence is 15 residues long. Deletions cut 3 bases from V and 7 bases from J, with 17 bases between. CDR1 and CDR2 (germline): SGHDT, YYEEEE.

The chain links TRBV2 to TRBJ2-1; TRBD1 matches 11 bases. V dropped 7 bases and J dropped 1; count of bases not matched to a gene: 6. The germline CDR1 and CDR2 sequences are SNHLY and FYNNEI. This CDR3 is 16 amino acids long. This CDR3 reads CASKDRGRRSYNEQFF. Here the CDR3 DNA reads TGTGCCAGCAAGGACAGGGGGCGGAGGTCCTACAATGAGCAGTTCTTC.

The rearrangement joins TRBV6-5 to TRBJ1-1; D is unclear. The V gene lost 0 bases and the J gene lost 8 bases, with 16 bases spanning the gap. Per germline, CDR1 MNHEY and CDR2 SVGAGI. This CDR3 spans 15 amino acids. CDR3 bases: TGTGCCAGCAGTTACTCGACTTATGGGAGAAGAGAAGCTTTCTTT. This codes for CASSYSTYGRREAFF.

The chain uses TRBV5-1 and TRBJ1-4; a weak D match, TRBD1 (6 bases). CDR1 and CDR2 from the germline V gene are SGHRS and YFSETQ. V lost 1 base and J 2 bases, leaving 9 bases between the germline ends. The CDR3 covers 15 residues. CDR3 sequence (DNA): TGCGCCAGCAGCTTGTACAGGGATACTAATGAAAAACTGTTTTTT. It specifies CASSLYRDTNEKLFF. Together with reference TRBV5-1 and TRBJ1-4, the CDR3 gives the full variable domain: KAGVTQTPRYLIKTRGQQVTLSCSPISGHRSVSWYQQTPGQGLQFLFEYFSETQRNKGNFPGRFSGRQFSNSRSEMNVSTLELGDSALYLCASSLYRDTNEKLFFGSGTQLSVL.

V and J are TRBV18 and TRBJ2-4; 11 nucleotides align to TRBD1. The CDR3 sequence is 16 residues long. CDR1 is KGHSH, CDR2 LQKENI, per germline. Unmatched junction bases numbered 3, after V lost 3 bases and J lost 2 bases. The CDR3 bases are TGTGCCAGCTCACCGGGACAGGGGGTCTCCAAAAACATTCAGTACTTC. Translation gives CASSPGQGVSKNIQYF. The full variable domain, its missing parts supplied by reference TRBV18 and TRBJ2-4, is NAGVMQNPRHLVRRRGQEARLRCSPMKGHSHVYWYRQLPEEGLKFMVYLQKENIIDESGMPKERFSAEFPKEGPSILRIQQVVRGDSAAYFCASSPGQGVSKNIQYFGAGTRLSVL.

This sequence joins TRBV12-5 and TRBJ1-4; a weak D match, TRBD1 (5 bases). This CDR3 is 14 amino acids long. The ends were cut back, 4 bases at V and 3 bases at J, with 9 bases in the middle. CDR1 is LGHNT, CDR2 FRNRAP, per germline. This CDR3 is CASGWGGSNEKLFF. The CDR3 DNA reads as TGTGCTAGTGGTTGGGGGGGTTCTAATGAAAAACTGTTTTTT.

In DNA, the CDR3 is TGTGCCAGCAGTTACTCGGTCCGGGACAGAACCTACGAGCAGTACTTC. It yields the protein CASSYSVRDRTYEQYF. The chain joins TRBV6-5 to TRBJ2-7; 7 bases match TRBD1. The CDR3 has 16 amino acids. J was trimmed by 2 bases and V by 0 bases; bases with no gene match: 7. Germline-derived CDR1 and CDR2 are MNHEY and SVGAGI.

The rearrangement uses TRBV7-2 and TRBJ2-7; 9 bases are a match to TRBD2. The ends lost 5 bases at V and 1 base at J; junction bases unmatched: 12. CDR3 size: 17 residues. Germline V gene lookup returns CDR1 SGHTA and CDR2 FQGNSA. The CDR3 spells CASSIKGYSGSSYEQYF. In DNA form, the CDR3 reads TGTGCCAGCAGCATAAAGGGGTATAGCGGGAGTTCCTACGAGCAGTACTTC.

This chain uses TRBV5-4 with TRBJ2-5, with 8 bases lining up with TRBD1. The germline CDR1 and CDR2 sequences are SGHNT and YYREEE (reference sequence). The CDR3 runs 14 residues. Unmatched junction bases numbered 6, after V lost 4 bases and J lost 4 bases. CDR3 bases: TGTGCCAGCAGCGCGACAGGGGTGGCAGAGACCCAGTACTTC. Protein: CASSATGVAETQYF.

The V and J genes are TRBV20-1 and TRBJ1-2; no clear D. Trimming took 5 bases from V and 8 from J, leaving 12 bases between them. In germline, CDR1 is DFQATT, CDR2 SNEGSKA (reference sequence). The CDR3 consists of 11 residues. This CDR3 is CSAFPTQGYTF. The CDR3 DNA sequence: TGCAGTGCTTTCCCAACACAGGGCTACACCTTC.

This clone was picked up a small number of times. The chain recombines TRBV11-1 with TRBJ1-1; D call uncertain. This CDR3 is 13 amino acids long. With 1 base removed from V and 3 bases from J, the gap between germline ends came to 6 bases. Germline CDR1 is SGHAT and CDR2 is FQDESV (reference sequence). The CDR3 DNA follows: TGTGCCAGCAGCTTAGATCGGGACACTGAAGCTTTCTTT. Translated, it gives CASSLDRDTEAFF.

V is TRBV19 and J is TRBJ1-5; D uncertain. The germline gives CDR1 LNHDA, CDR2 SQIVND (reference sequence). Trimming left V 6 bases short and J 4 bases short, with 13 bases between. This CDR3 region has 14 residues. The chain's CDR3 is CASSRPGVNQPQHF. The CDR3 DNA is TGTGCCAGTAGCCGACCTGGCGTTAATCAGCCCCAGCATTTT.

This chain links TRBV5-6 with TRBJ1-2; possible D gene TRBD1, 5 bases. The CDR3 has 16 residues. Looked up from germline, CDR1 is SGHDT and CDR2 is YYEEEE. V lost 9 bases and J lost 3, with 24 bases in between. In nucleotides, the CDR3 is TGTGCCACTTCCTGGGGCCCGAATACAAGAGACTATGGCTACACCTTC. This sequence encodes CATSWGPNTRDYGYTF.

The CDR3 loop reads CASSGQGGNWGPGELFF. CDR3 DNA: TGTGCCAGTAGCGGACAGGGGGGGAATTGGGGCCCCGGGGAGCTGTTTTTT. This sequence joins TRBV19 and TRBJ2-2; TRBD1 matches at 10 bases. CDR3 length: 17 residues. The V and J ends lost 6 bases and 6 bases, in that order; junction bases with no gene match: 13. CDR1 is LNHDA and CDR2 is SQIVND in the germline V gene (reference sequence).

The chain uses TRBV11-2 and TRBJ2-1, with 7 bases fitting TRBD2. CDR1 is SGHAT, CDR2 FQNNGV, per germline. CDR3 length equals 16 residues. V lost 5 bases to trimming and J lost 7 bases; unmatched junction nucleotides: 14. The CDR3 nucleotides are TGTGCCAGCAGCCTACTTCGCGGGAGAAAACGGAATGAGCAGTTCTTC. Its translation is CASSLLRGRKRNEQFF.

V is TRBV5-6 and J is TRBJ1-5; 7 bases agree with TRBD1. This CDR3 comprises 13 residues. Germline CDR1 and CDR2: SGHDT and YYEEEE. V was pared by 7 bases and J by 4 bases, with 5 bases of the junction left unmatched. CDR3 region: CASAKDRNQPQHF. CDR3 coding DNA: TGTGCCAGCGCGAAGGACAGGAATCAGCCCCAGCATTTT.

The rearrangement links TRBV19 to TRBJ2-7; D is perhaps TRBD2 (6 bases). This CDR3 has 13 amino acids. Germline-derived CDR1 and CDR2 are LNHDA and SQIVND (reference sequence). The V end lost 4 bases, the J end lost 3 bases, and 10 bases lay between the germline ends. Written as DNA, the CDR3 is TGTGCCAGTAGTACTAACGGGGGCTACGAGCAGTACTTC. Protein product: CASSTNGGYEQYF.

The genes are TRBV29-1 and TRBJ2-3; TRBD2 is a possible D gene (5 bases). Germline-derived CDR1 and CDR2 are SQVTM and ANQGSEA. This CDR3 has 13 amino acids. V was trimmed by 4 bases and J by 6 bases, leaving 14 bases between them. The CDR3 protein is CSVGLFVSDTQYF. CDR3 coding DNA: TGCAGCGTTGGACTATTTGTATCGGATACGCAGTATTTT.

CDR3 loop: CASMGQGGTDTQYF. CDR3 DNA sequence: TGTGCCAGCATGGGGCAGGGAGGCACAGATACGCAGTATTTT. This sequence joins TRBV6-5 and TRBJ2-3; D may be TRBD1 or TRBD2 (5 bases each). The CDR3 consists of 14 residues. Between the trimmed V and J ends, which lost 7 bases and 1 base, there was a span of 12 bases. Per germline, CDR1 MNHEY and CDR2 SVGAGI.

The CDR3 DNA is TGTGCCTGGGGTCGAAAAGGGTTAGGGCAGCCCCAGCATTTT. Translation: CAWGRKGLGQPQHF. The gene calls are TRBV30 and TRBJ1-5; D gene ambiguous. V was trimmed by 5 bases and J by 7 bases, leaving 18 bases between them. Germline V CDR1 and CDR2: GTSNPN, SVGIG (reference sequence). CDR3 length equals 14 residues.

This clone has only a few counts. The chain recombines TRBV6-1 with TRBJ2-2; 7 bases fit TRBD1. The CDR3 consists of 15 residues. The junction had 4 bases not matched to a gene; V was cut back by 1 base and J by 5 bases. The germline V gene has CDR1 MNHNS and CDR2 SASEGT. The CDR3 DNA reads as TGTGCCAGCAGTGAAGTACCGACAGGGACCGGGGAGCTGTTTTTT. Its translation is CASSEVPTGTGELFF.

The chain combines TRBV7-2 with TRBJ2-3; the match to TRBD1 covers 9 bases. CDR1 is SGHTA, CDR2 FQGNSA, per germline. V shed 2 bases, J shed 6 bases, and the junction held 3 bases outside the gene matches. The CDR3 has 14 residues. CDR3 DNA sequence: TGTGCCAGCAGCTTAAGACAGGGGGGGGATACGCAGTATTTT. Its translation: CASSLRQGGDTQYF.

The CDR3 spells CASSLNGGNTEAFF. The DNA for the CDR3 is TGTGCCAGCAGTTTGAACGGGGGTAACACTGAAGCTTTCTTT. The chain carries TRBV28 and TRBJ1-1; tentative D call: TRBD1 (5 bases). Germline V gene sequence: CDR1 MDHEN, CDR2 SYDVKM. Trimming removed 3 bases from V and 2 bases from J, with 10 bases in between. The CDR3 runs to 14 residues.

The CDR3 nucleotides are TGCAGCGTATTCGAGTGGCCGGGTCTACCATTCTCTGGGGCCAACGTCCTGACTTTC. As protein: CSVFEWPGLPFSGANVLTF. The chain is built from TRBV29-1 and TRBJ2-6; no clear D gene. The CDR3 extends over 19 amino acids. CDR1 and CDR2 from the germline V gene are SQVTM and ANQGSEA. V lost 6 bases to trimming and J lost 0 bases, with 24 bases between them.

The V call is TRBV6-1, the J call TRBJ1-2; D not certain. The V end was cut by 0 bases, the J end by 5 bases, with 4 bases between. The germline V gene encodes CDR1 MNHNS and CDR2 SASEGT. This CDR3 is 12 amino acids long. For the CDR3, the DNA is TGTGCCAGCAGTGAAGCCACGTATGGCTACACCTTC. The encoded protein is CASSEATYGYTF.